This TCR beta chain was captured in a study of shared clonotypes between healthy human individuals. Broader study findings: Genetic and exposure-history diversity was limited by the small donor number. It was anticipated that sequencing depth would influence how many clonotypes donors shared. The study's rarefaction showed incomplete sorted-subset sequencing despite large depth.

This clone was counted a single time. Its antigen is undetermined. V lost 4 bases, J lost 5 bases, and 24 bases lay in between. CDR3 size: 17 residues. CDR1 and CDR2 (germline): SEHNR, FQNEAQ (reference sequence). The authors distributed each subset's genomic DNA evenly over several immunoSEQ plates. Clones were sequenced by immunoSEQ multiplex PCR, and TCRdb holds only the in-frame ones, with some missing. The table records roughly 810,000 clones, around 96% of them present only once. Naive CD8 cells comprised CD45RO-negative, CCR7-positively selected cells, excluding terminally differentiated effector memory CD45RA+ cells.

What was sequenced was naive CD8+ T cells sorted from blood. The receptor's source is a man under 40 in good health. V gene TRBV7-9 combines with J gene TRBJ2-7; a possible D gene is TRBD2 (5 bases). CDR3: CASSSSIQRELGHEQYF. The CDR3 DNA reads as TGTGCCAGCAGCTCCTCAATACAACGGGAATTGGGCCACGAGCAGTACTTC.